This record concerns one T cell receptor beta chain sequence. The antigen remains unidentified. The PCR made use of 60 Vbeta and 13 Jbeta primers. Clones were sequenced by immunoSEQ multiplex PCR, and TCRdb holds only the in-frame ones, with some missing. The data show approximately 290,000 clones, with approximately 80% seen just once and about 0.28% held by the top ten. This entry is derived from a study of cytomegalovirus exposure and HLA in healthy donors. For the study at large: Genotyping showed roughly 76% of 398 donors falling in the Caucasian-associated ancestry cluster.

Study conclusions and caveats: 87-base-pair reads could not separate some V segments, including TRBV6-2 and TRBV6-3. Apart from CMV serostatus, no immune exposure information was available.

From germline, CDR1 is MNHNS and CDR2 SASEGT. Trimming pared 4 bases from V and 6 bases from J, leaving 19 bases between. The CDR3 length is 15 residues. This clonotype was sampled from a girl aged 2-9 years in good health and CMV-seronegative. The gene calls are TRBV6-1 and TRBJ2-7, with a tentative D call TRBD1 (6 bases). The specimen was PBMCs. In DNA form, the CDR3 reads TGTGCCAGCAGTGGAAACAGGGACCTCGGGGCCGAGCAGTACTTC. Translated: CASSGNRDLGAEQYF.